This T cell receptor (beta chain) was sequenced in a study of blood T cell repertoires in COVID-19. Turning to the study itself: There were acute and convalescent COVID-19 samples, and they came from the United States, Italy and Spain.

This CDR3 has 14 residues. CDR1 and CDR2 from the germline V gene are LGHNT and FRNRAP. Trimming left V 1 base short and J 7 bases short, with 10 bases between. Original analysis: For nucleated cells, counts were estimated from reference gene primer amplification. Here immunoSEQ multiplex PCR was the method, and the copy in TCRdb shows in-frame clones only, minus some. Clonal size and the V and J genes are those of that table, whereas D and trimming came from the DNA. The table lists roughly 190,000 clones, about 90% of them singletons, with 20% to 25% in the top ten. The TCR originated in a man between 60 and 75 years old with active or convalescent COVID-19. The sequencing input was peripheral blood. The chain combines TRBV12-5 with TRBJ1-4; tentatively, D is TRBD1 (5 bases). CDR3 DNA sequence: TGTGCTAGTGGTTTGGATGCAGGGCCTGAAAAACTGTTTTTT. Translating it yields CASGLDAGPEKLFF.